Following are 25 T cell receptor beta chains from one sample sequenced in a study of blood T cell repertoires in COVID-19. Data came from immunoSEQ multiplex PCR; TCRdb stores just in-frame clones and leaves some out. The table shows under 200,000 clones, with approximately 90% occurring only once. Source material: PBMCs or T cells enriched from blood (not recorded which). All receptors derive from a woman in her forties or fifties who had recovered from COVID-19.

V gene TRBV11-3 combines with J gene TRBJ2-5; the match to TRBD2 covers 12 bases. The CDR3 contains 19 residues. From germline, CDR1 is SGHNT and CDR2 YENEEA. Unmatched junction bases numbered 17, after V lost 5 bases and J lost 4 bases. The CDR3 nucleotides read TGTGCCAGCAGCACCTCTCGGACTAGCGGGGCCAAGGGATCAGAGACCCAGTACTTC. It yields the protein CASSTSRTSGAKGSETQYF.

V usage is TRBV5-5 and J usage is TRBJ1-1; D gene uncertain. Germline V lookup: CDR1 SGHKS, CDR2 YYEKEE (reference sequence). This CDR3 region has 13 residues. Trimming removed 3 bases from V and 6 bases from J, with 12 bases in between. Written as DNA, the CDR3 is TGTGCCAGCAGCTGGTCTAGCGGGGCTGAAGCTTTCTTT. Translation gives CASSWSSGAEAFF.

The rearrangement joins TRBV9 to TRBJ2-1, with 8 bases lining up with TRBD2. The V gene's germline CDR1 is SGDLS and CDR2 YYNGEE. The CDR3 has 15 amino acids. V dropped 3 bases and J dropped 5; count of bases not matched to a gene: 7. The CDR3 sequence: CASSELIAGHNEQFF. The DNA for the CDR3 is TGTGCCAGCAGCGAACTAATAGCGGGGCACAATGAGCAGTTCTTC.

The chain has TRBV12-5 and TRBJ2-2, with TRBD2 identical over 7 bases. Germline CDR1 and CDR2: LGHNT and FRNRAP. The V gene end was trimmed by 6 bases and the J gene end by 5 bases; junction bases not matched to a gene: 3. This CDR3 has 13 residues. CDR3 in amino acids: CASGGRGTGELFF. CDR3 nucleotides: TGTGCTAGTGGCGGGCGGGGGACCGGGGAGCTGTTTTTT.

The CDR3 DNA is TGTGCCAGCTCACCGCTCCTCCTCGGACAGGGGAACACAGATACGCAGTATTTT. It is translated as CASSPLLLGQGNTDTQYF. The chain carries TRBV18 and TRBJ2-3, with 9 bases aligning to TRBD1. With V trimmed by 3 bases and J by 2 bases, 12 bases remained unmatched. Germline values: CDR1 KGHSH, CDR2 LQKENI. The CDR3 loop spans 18 amino acids.

V usage is TRBV3-1 (or the pseudogene TRBV3-2) and J usage is TRBJ1-1; D is undetermined. The V gene's germline CDR1 is LGHDT and CDR2 YNNKEL (reference sequence). With 3 bases removed from V and 1 base from J, the gap between germline ends came to 12 bases. The CDR3 length is 15 residues. This chain's CDR3 is CASSHPGPGNTEAFF. The CDR3 nucleotides are TGTGCCAGCAGCCATCCTGGGCCCGGGAACACTGAAGCTTTCTTT.

This rearrangement joins TRBV5-1 to TRBJ1-2; D gene ambiguous. Germline V lookup: CDR1 SGHRS, CDR2 YFSETQ. V lost 0 bases, J lost 0 bases, and 12 bases lay in between. CDR3 size: 16 residues. The CDR3 loop reads CASSLAASGPNYGYTF. In DNA form, the CDR3 reads TGCGCCAGCAGCTTGGCCGCGTCAGGTCCTAACTATGGCTACACCTTC.

The genes are TRBV27 and TRBJ2-3; D is ambiguous. The CDR3 sequence is 13 residues long. V was cut by 6 bases and J by 8 bases, with 15 bases left in between. CDR1 is MNHEY and CDR2 is SMNVEV in the germline V gene (reference sequence). The CDR3 protein is CASRLRSYGTQYF. The CDR3 region has the DNA TGTGCCAGCAGATTAAGGAGTTACGGTACGCAGTATTTT.

The CDR3 DNA is TGTGCCAGCAGCGCGGGACAGTTAGCAACTAATGAAAAACTGTTTTTT. Translation: CASSAGQLATNEKLFF. This chain connects TRBV7-8 to TRBJ1-4, with 7 bases that match TRBD1. Losses at the gene ends were 5 bases for V and 0 bases for J; bases not matched to a gene: 6. The CDR3 is 16 residues long. CDR1 and CDR2 (germline): SGHVS, FQNEAQ.

DNA of the CDR3: TGTGCCAGCAGCCCGACCGGGACAGGGTTCTCCTACGAGCAGTACTTC. This translates into CASSPTGTGFSYEQYF. The chain carries TRBV5-6 and TRBJ2-7, with 9 positions matching TRBD1. V was pared by 4 bases and J by 0 bases, with 8 bases of the junction left unmatched. This CDR3 region has 16 residues. CDR1 SGHDT and CDR2 YYEEEE come from the germline V gene. Looking up the rest from reference TRBV5-6 and TRBJ2-7 gives the full variable domain: DAGVTQSPTHLIKTRGQQVTLRCSPKSGHDTVSWYQQALGQGPQFIFQYYEEEERQRGNFPDRFSGHQFPNYSSELNVNALLLGDSALYLCASSPTGTGFSYEQYFGPGTRLTVT.

The chain is built from TRBV19 and TRBJ2-7; 8 bases are shared with TRBD1. The CDR3 is 13 residues long. The junction had 8 bases not matched to a gene; V was cut back by 5 bases and J by 8 bases. Germline V gene data show CDR1 as LNHDA and CDR2 as SQIVND (reference sequence). CDR3 sequence reads: CASSPSGQGQQYF. The CDR3 region has the DNA TGTGCCAGTAGTCCTTCCGGACAGGGCCAGCAGTACTTC.

The chain couples TRBV7-2 to TRBJ1-5; no clear D gene. Trimming pared 3 bases from V and 7 bases from J, leaving 22 bases between. This CDR3 is built from 17 residues. CDR1 and CDR2 (germline): SGHTA, FQGNSA. CDR3: CASSLLLRWGEDQPQHF. CDR3 nucleotide sequence: TGTGCCAGCAGCTTGTTATTGAGATGGGGAGAGGACCAGCCCCAGCATTTT.

The chain has TRBV7-9 and TRBJ1-2; no clear D gene. CDR3 size: 12 residues. Looked up from germline, CDR1 is SEHNR and CDR2 is FQNEAQ (reference sequence). V was cut by 11 bases and J by 7 bases, with 17 bases left in between. This CDR3 reads CACRREAGGYTF. The DNA of the CDR3 is TGTGCCTGCCGGAGGGAGGCGGGTGGCTACACCTTC.

This clone was seen a single time. The chain uses TRBV7-2 and TRBJ1-6, with D tentatively TRBD1 (6 bases). V gave up 0 bases and J gave up 10 bases, with 22 bases separating them. CDR1 and CDR2 from the germline V gene are SGHTA and FQGNSA. This CDR3 has 18 amino acids. This CDR3 reads CASSLALGGLNLGSPLHF. The DNA for the CDR3 is TGTGCCAGCAGCTTAGCGCTAGGGGGTTTGAATTTAGGCTCACCCCTCCACTTT.

The rearrangement joins TRBV19 to TRBJ1-5, with TRBD1 identical over 9 bases. Germline values: CDR1 LNHDA, CDR2 SQIVND (reference sequence). With 3 bases clipped from V and 0 bases from J, the junction kept 6 bases outside the gene matches. The CDR3 spans 17 residues. The CDR3 region is CASSMRGQGLSNQPQHF. The CDR3 DNA reads TGTGCCAGTAGTATGAGGGGACAGGGTCTTAGCAATCAGCCCCAGCATTTT.

This clone appeared many times. The chain employs TRBV19 and TRBJ1-1, with a possible D match to TRBD1 (5 bases). Germline V CDR1 and CDR2: LNHDA, SQIVND (reference sequence). The germline V and J ends were trimmed by 5 bases and 4 bases, with 8 bases remaining between them. CDR3 size: 12 residues. As DNA, the CDR3 is TGTGCCAGTAGTCCAGGGCCCACTGAAGCTTTCTTT. Amino acids: CASSPGPTEAFF.

V usage is TRBV6-1 and J usage is TRBJ1-2; the D gene is possibly TRBD1 (6 bases). CDR1 is MNHNS, CDR2 SASEGT, per germline. The ends were cut back, 1 base at V and 8 bases at J, with 14 bases in the middle. The CDR3 runs 14 residues. CDR3: CASSEVTGQVGYTF. The CDR3 region has the DNA TGTGCCAGCAGTGAAGTAACAGGGCAGGTCGGCTACACCTTC.

A note on this clone: Other DNA sequences from this sample encode an identical CDR3 as well. The chain recombines TRBV18 with TRBJ1-2; the D gene is possibly TRBD1 (6 bases). Trimming cost V 2 bases and J 0 bases, with 7 bases left between them. The CDR3 runs to 14 residues. Germline lookup yields CDR1 KGHSH and CDR2 LQKENI. The CDR3 loop is CASSPGQTNYGYTF. The CDR3 DNA reads TGTGCCAGCTCACCAGGACAGACTAACTATGGCTACACCTTC.

The chain links TRBV19 to TRBJ1-1; TRBD1 agrees at 8 bases. The CDR3 is made up of 13 amino acids. Germline assignment: CDR1 LNHDA and CDR2 SQIVND (reference sequence). Trimming took 5 bases from V and 8 from J; bases not matched to a gene: 7. Here the CDR3 reads CASSPGTGFEAFF. CDR3 in DNA: TGTGCCAGTAGTCCCGGGACAGGCTTCGAAGCTTTCTTT.

J is TRBJ2-7 and V is TRBV27, with D possibly being TRBD1 (6 bases). The CDR3 spans 11 residues. Trimming cost V 10 bases and J 6 bases, with 13 bases left between them. Germline V gene sequence: CDR1 MNHEY, CDR2 SMNVEV (reference sequence). For the CDR3, the DNA is TGTGCCACCGCAAAAGGGGGCGAGCAGTACTTC. The encoded protein is CATAKGGEQYF.

The chain joins TRBV18 to TRBJ1-5, with 12 bases that match TRBD1. CDR1 is KGHSH and CDR2 is LQKENI in the germline V gene. V lost 2 bases and J lost 6; bases outside the gene matches: 2. This CDR3 is 15 amino acids long. CDR3 sequence reads: CASSPGTGGLQPQHF. The CDR3 DNA follows: TGTGCCAGCTCACCAGGGACAGGGGGCCTTCAGCCCCAGCATTTT.

The rearrangement uses TRBV10-3 and TRBJ1-2; 8 bases match TRBD1. The CDR3 consists of 16 residues. CDR1 is ENHRY, CDR2 SYGVKD, per germline. Germline trimming cut 8 bases from V and 6 bases from J; bases unmatched to any gene: 17. The CDR3 DNA reads TGTGCCATCGGGCTCGCAGGGGGCGGTCTCGAGGATGGCTACACCTTC. The encoded protein is CAIGLAGGGLEDGYTF.

This rearrangement joins TRBV6-1 to TRBJ2-1; TRBD2 matches at 9 bases. V shed 2 bases and J 2 bases; nucleotides not matched to a gene: 7. The CDR3 totals 17 residues. Germline loops: CDR1 MNHNS, CDR2 SASEGT. Here the CDR3 reads CASSEPWRGGPYNEQFF. DNA for the CDR3: TGTGCCAGCAGTGAACCATGGCGGGGGGGCCCCTACAATGAGCAGTTCTTC.

The rearrangement links TRBV7-8 to TRBJ2-5; possible D gene TRBD2, 5 bases. CDR1 is SGHVS, CDR2 FQNEAQ, per germline. V was clipped by 4 bases and J by 1 base, with 10 bases between them. The CDR3 extends over 14 amino acids. CDR3 nucleotide sequence: TGTGCCAGCAGCTCTGGACTTTTCCAAGAGACCCAGTACTTC. It yields the protein CASSSGLFQETQYF.

This clone was counted between two and nine times. V and J are TRBV6-2 or TRBV6-3 and TRBJ2-1; possible D gene TRBD2, 5 bases. The germline CDR1 and CDR2 sequences are MNHEY and SVGEGT. V lost 5 bases to trimming and J lost 8 bases, with 22 bases between them. The CDR3 is 16 amino acids. The CDR3 protein is CASSPLSGSDRDEQFF. The CDR3 DNA reads as TGTGCCAGCAGTCCCCTGAGTGGTAGCGATAGGGATGAGCAGTTCTTC.